A single sample is the source of the 4 T cell receptor beta chains below, sequenced in a study of T cells after yellow fever vaccination (dated by TCRdb to between 2018 and 2020). According to the study, the label for this sample's treatment or condition signals: live attenuated yellow fever vaccine strain. The receptor library was made with 5' RACE. Sequencing used an Illumina NovaSeq 6000. The raw public reads went through TCRdb reprocessing: fastp at Q25, MiXCR clone calling, in-frame beta chains kept. All rows with the same CDR3 protein become a single entry with the most common DNA and genes. This sample holds 340,000 or so distinct CDR3 sequences; approximately 13% were observed only once. The top ten constitute roughly 3% of the sample. Specimen: CD4+ T cells sorted from PBMCs, collected 15 days after the yellow fever booster vaccination. The receptor source for this set is a man younger than 35 who received the YFV17D yellow fever vaccine.

The chain is built from TRBV7-2 and TRBJ2-1; 8 nucleotides align to TRBD2. V gave up 5 bases and J gave up 16 bases; unmatched junction bases: 10. Germline V lookup: CDR1 SGHTA, CDR2 FQGNSA. The length of the CDR3 is 12 residues. CDR3: CASSHPGTRVFF. The CDR3 nucleotides read TGTGCCAGCAGCCATCCCGGGACTAGGGTTTTCTTC.

This clonotype was observed at least ten times. The rearrangement links TRBV12-3 or TRBV12-4 to TRBJ2-5, with 13 bases that match TRBD2. This CDR3 has 16 amino acids. V was pared by 5 bases and J by 5 bases, with 8 bases of the junction left unmatched. The CDR3 is CASSRTSGGHRETQYF. CDR3 DNA: TGTGCCAGCAGTAGGACTAGCGGGGGCCATCGGGAGACCCAGTACTTC.

The CDR3 sequence is CASSPTRDLLSEQYF. The CDR3 DNA follows: TGTGCCAGCAGTCCGACCCGGGACCTGCTGAGCGAGCAGTACTTC. The chain employs TRBV12-3 or TRBV12-4 and TRBJ2-7; TRBD1 or TRBD2 may be the D gene (5 bases each). The CDR3 has 15 residues. The V end lost 5 bases, the J end lost 6 bases, and 20 bases lay between the germline ends.

The chain couples TRBV7-9 to TRBJ1-2, with D unresolved. This CDR3 is built from 12 residues. The germline V gene encodes CDR1 SEHNR and CDR2 FQNEAQ (reference sequence). V lost 3 bases to trimming and J lost 5 bases, with 7 bases between them. CDR3 amino acids: CASSFTDYGYTF. The CDR3, as DNA: TGTGCCAGCAGCTTTACGGATTATGGCTACACCTTC.